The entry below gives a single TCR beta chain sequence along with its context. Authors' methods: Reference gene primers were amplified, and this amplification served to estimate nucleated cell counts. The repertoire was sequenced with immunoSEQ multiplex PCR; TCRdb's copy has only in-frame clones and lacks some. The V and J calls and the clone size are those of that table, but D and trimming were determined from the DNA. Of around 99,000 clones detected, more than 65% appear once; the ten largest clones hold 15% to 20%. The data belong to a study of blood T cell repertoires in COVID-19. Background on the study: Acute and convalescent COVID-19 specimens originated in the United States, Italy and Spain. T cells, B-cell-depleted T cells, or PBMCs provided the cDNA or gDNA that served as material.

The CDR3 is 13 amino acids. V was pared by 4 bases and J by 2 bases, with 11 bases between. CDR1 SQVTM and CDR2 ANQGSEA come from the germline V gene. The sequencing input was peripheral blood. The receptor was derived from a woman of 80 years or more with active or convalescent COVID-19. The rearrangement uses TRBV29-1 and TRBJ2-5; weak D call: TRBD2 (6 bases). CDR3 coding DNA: TGCAGCGTTGCGGCTAGCGCGCAAGAGACCCAGTACTTC. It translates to CSVAASAQETQYF.